The rows below give T cell receptor beta chains drawn from one sample of a study of CD8 T cells in ankylosing spondylitis. TCRdb analysed the 5' RACE reads with MiXCR anew, one entry per CDR3 protein. The sample consists of around 490,000 distinct CDR3 sequences, roughly 5.3% of them appearing once. Specimen: blood, either unsorted or a sorted T cell fraction (not recorded which). These receptors all stem from a male donor with ankylosing spondylitis. Both conserved end residues are part of each CDR3. A D gene is named only where the DNA matches it firmly. Rows give clone size only sometimes, using once, few, many, or a class for an expanded clone.

v_call,clone_size,d_call,j_call,cdr3_nt,cdr3_aa
TRBV14,many,.,TRBJ1-1,TGTGCCAGCAGGGCGGACAGTTCAACTGAAGCTTTCTTT,CASRADSSTEAFF
TRBV5-1,many,.,TRBJ1-2,TGCGCCAGCAGCCCCCGGTCTGGGGGTGGCTACACCTTC,CASSPRSGGGYTF
TRBV6-2/TRBV6-3,many,.,TRBJ1-5,TGTGCCAGCCGACGGAGCAATCAGCCCCAGCATTTT,CASRRSNQPQHF
TRBV5-8,many,.,TRBJ1-1,TGTGCCAGCACCCCGGGGGGATTCGACACTGAAGCTTTCTTT,CASTPGGFDTEAFF
TRBV7-8,.,.,TRBJ2-3,TGTGCCAGCAGTCGCACAGCCTCAATACCTTCTAGCACAGATACGCAGTATTTT,CASSRTASIPSSTDTQYF
TRBV12-3/TRBV12-4,many,.,TRBJ1-1,TGTGCCAGCAGCCCGGAGGGGGGAAACACTGAAGCTTTCTTT,CASSPEGGNTEAFF
TRBV6-5,many,TRBD2,TRBJ2-1,TGTGCCAGCAGTTTTAGCGGGAGGAGACCCTACAATGAGCAGTTCTTC,CASSFSGRRPYNEQFF
TRBV28,many,TRBD1,TRBJ2-5,TGTGCCAGCAGTTCTAAGCTCAGGGGGCTGAAGACCCAGTACTTC,CASSSKLRGLKTQYF
TRBV6-1,many,TRBD1,TRBJ1-1,TGTGCCAGCAGTGCCAGCACAGGGGCCAACACTGAAGCTTTCTTT,CASSASTGANTEAFF
TRBV12-3/TRBV12-4,many,.,TRBJ2-7,TGTGCCAGCAGTCCCAGGGCGCGAGCCTCCTACGAGCAGTACTTC,CASSPRARASYEQYF
TRBV28,many,TRBD2,TRBJ2-3,TGTGCCAGCAGTTTCGATGCGGGGGGGCAAGATACGCAGTATTTT,CASSFDAGGQDTQYF
TRBV7-2,many,TRBD1,TRBJ2-2,TGTGCCAGCAGCTGGGTTGGGACAGGGGGCTCCGGGGAGCTGTTTTTT,CASSWVGTGGSGELFF
TRBV7-3,many,.,TRBJ1-1,TGTGCCTTAAGGGGTGAAGAAGACACTGAAGCTTTCTTT,CALRGEEDTEAFF
TRBV10-3,many,TRBD2,TRBJ2-3,TGTGCGTCGGCTAGCGGGATGGCAGATACGCAGTATTTT,CASASGMADTQYF
TRBV20-1,many,.,TRBJ1-5,TGCAGTGTTGGACGGGGGGTCTGGCAGCCCCAGCATTTT,CSVGRGVWQPQHF
TRBV20-1,many,TRBD1,TRBJ1-2,TGCAGTGCCATAGAAGGGACAGGGAATGGCTACACCTTC,CSAIEGTGNGYTF
TRBV10-3,few,TRBD1,TRBJ2-7,TGTGCCATCAGCCCGGGACAGGGGGTTTCCTACGAGCAGTACTTC,CAISPGQGVSYEQYF
TRBV28,many,TRBD2,TRBJ2-3,TGTGCCAGCAGGCCCACCGGGGGAGGGCCATCGCAGTATTTT,CASRPTGGGPSQYF
TRBV20-1,many,.,TRBJ1-1,TGCAGTGCGGCGACGGGAAACACTGAAGCTTTCTTT,CSAATGNTEAFF
TRBV4-2,many,TRBD2,TRBJ2-2,TGTGCCAGCAGCCAAGATAGTACTAGCGGGAGATCGGACACCGGGGAGCTGTTTTTT,CASSQDSTSGRSDTGELFF
TRBV6-2/TRBV6-3,many,.,TRBJ2-1,TGTGCCAGCAGGCCCCTCGCTCCCACGGGTAATGAGCAGTTCTTC,CASRPLAPTGNEQFF
TRBV20-1,many,TRBD1,TRBJ2-5,TGCAGTGCCGCCTCACAGGGGGAGACCCAGTACTTC,CSAASQGETQYF
TRBV6-1,many,.,TRBJ1-1,TGTGCCAGCAGTAGGAGGGCCCGGGACACTGAAGCTTTCTTT,CASSRRARDTEAFF
TRBV11-2,few,.,TRBJ2-3,TGTGCCAGCAGCTCCCGACCAGTTAGCACAGATACGCAGTATTTT,CASSSRPVSTDTQYF
TRBV5-1,many,.,TRBJ2-2,TGCGCCAGCAGCGAGGGGGGCCGAGCCCGTTCCGGGGAGCTGTTTTTT,CASSEGGRARSGELFF
TRBV6-2/TRBV6-3,few,TRBD2,TRBJ2-1,TGTGCCAGCAGCGGACTAGCGGGGGGGCGGAATGAGCATTTCTTC,CASSGLAGGRNEHFF
TRBV3-1,few,.,TRBJ1-2,TGTGCCAGCAGCCGGACAGCCGCTTATGGCTACACCTTC,CASSRTAAYGYTF
TRBV29-1,many,TRBD1,TRBJ2-3,TGCAGCGTTGCATGGGACAGCCGCACAGATACGCAGTATTTT,CSVAWDSRTDTQYF
TRBV7-9,many,.,TRBJ1-1,TGTGCCAGCAGCTTAAATTCGGAAACTGAAGCTTTCTTT,CASSLNSETEAFF
TRBV11-1,many,TRBD1,TRBJ2-3,TGTGCCAGCAGCTTCCCTGCCGAGACAGGGGGGCTCGAATCTAGCACAGATACGCAGTATTTT,CASSFPAETGGLESSTDTQYF
TRBV20-1,few,TRBD1,TRBJ2-3,TGCAGTGCGTCAGTGTCGATGGGACAGGGGTTGCTCACAGATACGCAGTATTTT,CSASVSMGQGLLTDTQYF
TRBV28,few,TRBD2,TRBJ2-3,TGTGCCAGCAGTTTCGGACTAGCCAGCACAGATACGCAGTATTTT,CASSFGLASTDTQYF
TRBV5-1,many,TRBD2,TRBJ2-1,TGCGCCAGCAGTTTTGGACTAGCGGGGACCATCAATGAGCAGTTCTTC,CASSFGLAGTINEQFF
TRBV20-1,many,.,TRBJ2-7,TGCAGTGCTATTTCCTTGGGGGGAAAATCCTACGAGCAGTACTTC,CSAISLGGKSYEQYF
TRBV20-1,many,TRBD2,TRBJ2-1,TGCAGTGCTAGGTTAGCGGGAGGGCCCGGGGATGAGCAGTTCTTC,CSARLAGGPGDEQFF
TRBV27,few,TRBD2,TRBJ2-7,TGTGCCAGCAGTATACGGACTAGCAGTTCCTACGAGCAGTACTTC,CASSIRTSSSYEQYF
TRBV7-9,many,.,TRBJ1-2,TGTGCCATCACCGACGAGGGAGAGGCAATGGATGGCACCTTC,CAITDEGEAMDGTF
TRBV20-1,many,TRBD1,TRBJ1-1,TGCAGTGCTATAGAACTCGACAGGGGGAACACTGAAGCTTTCTTT,CSAIELDRGNTEAFF
TRBV5-5,.,TRBD2,TRBJ2-7,TGTGCCAGCAGCTTTGGGCTAGCGGACTACGAGCAGTACTTC,CASSFGLADYEQYF
TRBV6-1,many,.,TRBJ1-1,TGTGCCAGCAGTAAACGTCCCGGGGGTGACACTGAAGCTTTCTTT,CASSKRPGGDTEAFF
TRBV6-2/TRBV6-3,.,.,TRBJ2-7,TGTGCCAGCAGTTACTCCCCGGGACCCTACGAGCAGTACTTC,CASSYSPGPYEQYF
TRBV4-3,many,.,TRBJ1-3,TGCGCCAGCAGCCCAGTGGGCACTTCTGGAAACACCATATATTTT,CASSPVGTSGNTIYF
TRBV6-1,many,TRBD2,TRBJ2-1,TGTGCCAGCAGTCCGTCCCCAGCGGGAGCCCGCCGCAATGAGCAGTTCTTC,CASSPSPAGARRNEQFF
TRBV28,many,.,TRBJ1-2,TGTGCCAGCAGTTCCCCTTTAGTCTCCTGGCATGGCTACACCTTC,CASSSPLVSWHGYTF